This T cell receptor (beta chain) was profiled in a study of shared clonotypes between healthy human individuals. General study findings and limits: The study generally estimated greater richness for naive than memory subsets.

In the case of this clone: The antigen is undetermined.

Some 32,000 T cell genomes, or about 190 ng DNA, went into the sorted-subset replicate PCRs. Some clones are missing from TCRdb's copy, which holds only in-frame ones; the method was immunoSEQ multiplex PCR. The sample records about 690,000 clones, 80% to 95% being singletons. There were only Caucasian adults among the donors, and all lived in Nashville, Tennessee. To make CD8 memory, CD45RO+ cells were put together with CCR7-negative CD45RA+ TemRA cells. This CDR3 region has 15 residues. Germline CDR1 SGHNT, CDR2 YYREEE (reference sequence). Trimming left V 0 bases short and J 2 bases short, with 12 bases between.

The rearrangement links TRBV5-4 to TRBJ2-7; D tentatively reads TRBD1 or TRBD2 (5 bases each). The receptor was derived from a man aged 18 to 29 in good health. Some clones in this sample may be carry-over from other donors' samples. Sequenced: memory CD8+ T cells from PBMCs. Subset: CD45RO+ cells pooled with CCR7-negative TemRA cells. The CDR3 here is CASSLVAGSPYEQYF. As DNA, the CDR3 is TGTGCCAGCAGCTTGGTGGCAGGGAGTCCCTACGAGCAGTACTTC.